The following is a T cell receptor beta chain sequence with its context. Its antigen is still unknown. This sample was taken from a study of T cells after yellow fever vaccination. Study summary: Low-cell-number fractions were prepared with SMART-Seq v4 Ultra Low Input. Study-level findings and limits: There was a possibility that FACS-sorted repertoires contained abundant clonotypes contaminating from the bulk population. A weaker but faster secondary response was observed, peaking on day 5 versus 15. The booster response re-showed most primary clones: 96% CD4, approximately 86% CD8.

Using its own MiXCR run on the 5' RACE reads, TCRdb lists one record per CDR3 protein. The repertoire includes 340,000 or so distinct CDR3 sequences, under 15% of them detected once, and more than 3% sits in the top ten. Germline V gives CDR1 MNHEY, CDR2 SVGEGT. V was pared by 5 bases and J by 9 bases, with 14 bases between. There are 13 residues in the CDR3. Sequences were derived from CD4+ T cells sorted from PBMCs, sampled 15 days after the yellow fever booster vaccination. This chain connects TRBV6-2 or TRBV6-3 to TRBJ2-4; D uncertain. The receptor's source is a man aged 18-30 years who received the YFV17D yellow fever vaccine. The CDR3: CASSEQLLGIQYF. CDR3 nucleotides: TGTGCCAGCAGTGAACAATTGTTGGGCATTCAGTACTTC.